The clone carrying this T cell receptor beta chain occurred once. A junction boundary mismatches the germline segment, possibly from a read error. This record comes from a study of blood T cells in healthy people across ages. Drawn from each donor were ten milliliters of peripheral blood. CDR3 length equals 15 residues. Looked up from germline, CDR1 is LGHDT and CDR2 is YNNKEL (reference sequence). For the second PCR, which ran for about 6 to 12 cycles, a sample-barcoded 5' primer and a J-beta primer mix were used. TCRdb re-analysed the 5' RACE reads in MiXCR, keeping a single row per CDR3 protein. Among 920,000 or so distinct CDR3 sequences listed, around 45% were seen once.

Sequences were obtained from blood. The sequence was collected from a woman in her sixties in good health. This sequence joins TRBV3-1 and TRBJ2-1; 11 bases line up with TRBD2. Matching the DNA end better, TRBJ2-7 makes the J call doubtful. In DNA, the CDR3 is TGTGCCGGCAGCCAAGCAGGACTAGCGGGCGGGGAGCAGTACTTC. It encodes CAGSQAGLAGGEQYF.